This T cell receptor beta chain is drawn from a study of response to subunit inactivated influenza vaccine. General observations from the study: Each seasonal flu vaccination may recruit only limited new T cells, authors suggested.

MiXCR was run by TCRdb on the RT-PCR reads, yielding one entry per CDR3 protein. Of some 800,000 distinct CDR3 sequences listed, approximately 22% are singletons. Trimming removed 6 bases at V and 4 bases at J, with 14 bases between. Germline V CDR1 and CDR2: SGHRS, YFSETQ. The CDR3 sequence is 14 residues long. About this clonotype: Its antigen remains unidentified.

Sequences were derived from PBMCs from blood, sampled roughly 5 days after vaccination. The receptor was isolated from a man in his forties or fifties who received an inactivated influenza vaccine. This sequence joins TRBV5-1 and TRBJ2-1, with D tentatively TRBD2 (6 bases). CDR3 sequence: CASKSGGEYNEQFF. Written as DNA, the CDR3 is TGCGCCAGCAAATCCGGGGGAGAGTACAATGAGCAGTTCTTC.